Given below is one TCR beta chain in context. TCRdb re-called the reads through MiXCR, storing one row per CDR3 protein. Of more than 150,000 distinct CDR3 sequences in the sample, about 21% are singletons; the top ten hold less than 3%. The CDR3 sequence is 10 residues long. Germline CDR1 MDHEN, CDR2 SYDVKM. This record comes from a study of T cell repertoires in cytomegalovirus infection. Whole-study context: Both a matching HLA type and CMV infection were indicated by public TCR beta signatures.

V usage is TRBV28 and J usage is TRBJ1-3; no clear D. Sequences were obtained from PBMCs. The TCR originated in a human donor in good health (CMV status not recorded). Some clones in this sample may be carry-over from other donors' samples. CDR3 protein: CVSSGNTIYF. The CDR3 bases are TGTGTGAGCTCTGGAAACACCATATATTTT.